The sequence of this T cell receptor beta chain was determined in a study of STAT5B mutations in CD4+ large granular lymphocyte leukemia. The ends lost 5 bases at V and 9 bases at J; junction bases unmatched: 6. CDR3 size: 12 residues. CDR1 is LNHDA, CDR2 SQIVND, per germline (reference sequence). This clone was observed a handful of times. Sequencing used immunoSEQ multiplex PCR; TCRdb keeps in-frame clones, though not all of them. In the table there are about 35,000 clones, about four fifths of which are singletons. Sequenced material: CD4+ T cells from blood buffy coats. V usage is TRBV19 and J usage is TRBJ1-1; 7 bases match TRBD1. This TCR was recovered from a human donor in good health. CDR3 sequence: CASSRLGQKAFF. CDR3 sequence (DNA): TGTGCCAGTAGTCGCTTGGGACAGAAAGCTTTCTTT.